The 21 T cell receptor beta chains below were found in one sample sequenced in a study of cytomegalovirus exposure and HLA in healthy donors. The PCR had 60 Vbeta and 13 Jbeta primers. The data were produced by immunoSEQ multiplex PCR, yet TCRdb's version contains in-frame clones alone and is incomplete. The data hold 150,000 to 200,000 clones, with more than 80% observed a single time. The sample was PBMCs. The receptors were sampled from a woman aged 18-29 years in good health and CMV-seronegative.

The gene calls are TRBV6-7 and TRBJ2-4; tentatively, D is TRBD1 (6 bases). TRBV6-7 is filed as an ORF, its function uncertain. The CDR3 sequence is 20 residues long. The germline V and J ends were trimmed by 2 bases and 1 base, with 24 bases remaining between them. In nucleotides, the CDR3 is TGTGCCAGCAGTTACCGGCACAGGGCCCTATGTGGAGTGGCCAAAAACATTCAGTACTTC. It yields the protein CASSYRHRALCGVAKNIQYF.

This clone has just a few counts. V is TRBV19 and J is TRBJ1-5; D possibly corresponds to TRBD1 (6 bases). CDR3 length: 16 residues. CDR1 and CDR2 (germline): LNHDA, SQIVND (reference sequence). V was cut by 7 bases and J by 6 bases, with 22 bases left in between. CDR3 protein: CASTRGRAGVPQPQHF. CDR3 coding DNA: TGTGCCAGTACCCGAGGGCGGGCAGGGGTACCTCAGCCCCAGCATTTT.

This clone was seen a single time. The CDR3 is CASSLQQGEHQPQHF. The CDR3 DNA sequence: TGTGCCAGCAGTCTGCAACAGGGGGAACATCAGCCCCAGCATTTT. The chain carries TRBV28 and TRBJ1-5, with 8 bases that match TRBD1. The CDR3 runs to 15 residues. The germline V gene has CDR1 MDHEN and CDR2 SYDVKM. V lost 5 bases to trimming and J lost 5 bases; unmatched junction nucleotides: 8.

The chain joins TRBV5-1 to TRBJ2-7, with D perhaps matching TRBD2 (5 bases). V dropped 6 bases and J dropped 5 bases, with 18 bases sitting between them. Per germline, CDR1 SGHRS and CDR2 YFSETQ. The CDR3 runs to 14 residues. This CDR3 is CASTLQEGSDEQYF. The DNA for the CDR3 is TGCGCCAGCACCCTCCAAGAGGGCTCGGACGAGCAGTACTTC.

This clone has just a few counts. CDR3 region: CASKLEGVTEAFF. As DNA, the CDR3 is TGTGCCAGCAAGTTAGAGGGGGTCACTGAAGCTTTCTTT. J is TRBJ1-1 and V is TRBV6-1, with a possible D match to TRBD1 (6 bases). Per germline, CDR1 MNHNS and CDR2 SASEGT. Trimming left V 7 bases short and J 4 bases short, with 13 bases between. The CDR3 loop spans 13 amino acids.

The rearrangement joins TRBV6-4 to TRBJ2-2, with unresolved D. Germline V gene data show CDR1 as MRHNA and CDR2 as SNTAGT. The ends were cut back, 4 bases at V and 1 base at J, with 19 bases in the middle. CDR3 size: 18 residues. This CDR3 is CASSGPDSLAKNTGELFF. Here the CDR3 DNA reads TGTGCCAGCAGTGGGCCCGACTCGTTGGCAAAGAACACCGGGGAGCTGTTTTTT.

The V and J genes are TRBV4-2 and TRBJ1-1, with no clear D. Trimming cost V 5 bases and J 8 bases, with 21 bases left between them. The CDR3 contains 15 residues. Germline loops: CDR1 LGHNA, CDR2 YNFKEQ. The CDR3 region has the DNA TGTGCCAGCAGCGCCTCGTTGGGCCGTTCGAACGAAGCTTTCTTT. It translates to CASSASLGRSNEAFF.

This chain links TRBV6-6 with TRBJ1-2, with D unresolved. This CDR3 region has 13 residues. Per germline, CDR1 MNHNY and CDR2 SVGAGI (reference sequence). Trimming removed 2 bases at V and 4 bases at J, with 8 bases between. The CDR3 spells CASSYEAGYGYTF. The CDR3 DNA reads TGTGCCAGCAGTTACGAGGCCGGCTATGGCTACACCTTC.

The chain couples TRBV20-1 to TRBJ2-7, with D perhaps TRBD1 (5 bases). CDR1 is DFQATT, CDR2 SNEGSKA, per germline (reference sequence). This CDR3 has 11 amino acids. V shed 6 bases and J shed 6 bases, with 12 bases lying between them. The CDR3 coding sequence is TGCAGTGCGGGCAGGGCCGGCGAGCAGTACTTC. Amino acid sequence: CSAGRAGEQYF.

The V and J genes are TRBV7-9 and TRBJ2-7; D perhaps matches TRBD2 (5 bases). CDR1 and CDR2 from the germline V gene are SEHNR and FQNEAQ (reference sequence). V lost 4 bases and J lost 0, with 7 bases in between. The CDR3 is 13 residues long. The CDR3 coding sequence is TGTGCCAGCAGCTCTGGGAGCTCCTACGAGCAGTACTTC. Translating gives CASSSGSSYEQYF. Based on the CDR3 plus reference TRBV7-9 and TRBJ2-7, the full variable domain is DTGVSQNPRHKITKRGQNVTFRCDPISEHNRLYWYRQTLGQGPEFLTYFQNEAQLEKSRLLSDRFSAERPKGSFSTLEIQRTEQGDSAMYLCASSSGSSYEQYFGPGTRLTVT.

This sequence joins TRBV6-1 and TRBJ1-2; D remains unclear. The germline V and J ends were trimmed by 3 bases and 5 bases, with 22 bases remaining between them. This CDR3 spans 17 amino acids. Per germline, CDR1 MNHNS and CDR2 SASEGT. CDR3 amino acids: CASSDLALFTDEYGYTF. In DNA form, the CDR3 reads TGTGCCAGCAGTGACTTGGCCCTCTTCACAGACGAATATGGCTACACCTTC.

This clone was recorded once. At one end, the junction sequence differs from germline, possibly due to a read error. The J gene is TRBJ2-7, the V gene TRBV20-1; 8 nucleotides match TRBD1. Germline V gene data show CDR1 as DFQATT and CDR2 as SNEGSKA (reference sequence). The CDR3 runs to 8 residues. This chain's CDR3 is CSASGGLF. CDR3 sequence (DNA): TGCAGTGCCTCAGGGGGCTTGTTC.

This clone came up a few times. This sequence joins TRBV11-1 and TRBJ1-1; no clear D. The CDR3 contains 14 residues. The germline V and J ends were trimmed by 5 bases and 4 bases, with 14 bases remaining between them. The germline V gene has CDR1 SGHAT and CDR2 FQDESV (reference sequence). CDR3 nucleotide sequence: TGTGCCAGCAGCCTGGGCGGGTGGGTCACTGAAGCTTTCTTT. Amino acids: CASSLGGWVTEAFF.

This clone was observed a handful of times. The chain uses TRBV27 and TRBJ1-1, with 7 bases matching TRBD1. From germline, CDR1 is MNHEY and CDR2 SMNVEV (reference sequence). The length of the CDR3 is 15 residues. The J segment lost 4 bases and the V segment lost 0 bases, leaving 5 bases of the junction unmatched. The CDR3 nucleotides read TGTGCCAGCAGTTTATCGAGCAGGGGGTCCACTGAAGCTTTCTTT. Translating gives CASSLSSRGSTEAFF.

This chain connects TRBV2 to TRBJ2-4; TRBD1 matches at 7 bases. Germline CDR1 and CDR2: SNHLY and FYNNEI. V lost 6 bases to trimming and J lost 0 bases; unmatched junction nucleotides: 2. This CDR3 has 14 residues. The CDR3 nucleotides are TGTGCCAGCAGGGGACAGTTAGCCAAAAACATTCAGTACTTC. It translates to CASRGQLAKNIQYF.

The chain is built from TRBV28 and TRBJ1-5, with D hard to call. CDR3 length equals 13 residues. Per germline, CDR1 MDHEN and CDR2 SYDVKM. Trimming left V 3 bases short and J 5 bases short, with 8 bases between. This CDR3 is CASSFRSDQPQHF. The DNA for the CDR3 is TGTGCCAGCAGTTTCCGGTCGGATCAGCCCCAGCATTTT.

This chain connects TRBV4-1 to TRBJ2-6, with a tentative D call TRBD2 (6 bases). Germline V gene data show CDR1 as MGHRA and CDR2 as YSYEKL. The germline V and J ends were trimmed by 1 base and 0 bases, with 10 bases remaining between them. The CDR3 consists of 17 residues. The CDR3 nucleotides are TGCGCCAGCAGCCAAGGGAGGGTGCCCTCTGGGGCCAACGTCCTGACTTTC. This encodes CASSQGRVPSGANVLTF.

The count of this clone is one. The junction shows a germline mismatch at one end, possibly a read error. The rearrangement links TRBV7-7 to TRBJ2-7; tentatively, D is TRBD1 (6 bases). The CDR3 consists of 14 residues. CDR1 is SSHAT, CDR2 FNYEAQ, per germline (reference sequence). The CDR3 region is CASSLSDSSYEQYF. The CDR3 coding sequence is TGTGCTAGCAGCTTATCGGACAGCTCCTACGAGCAGTACTTC.

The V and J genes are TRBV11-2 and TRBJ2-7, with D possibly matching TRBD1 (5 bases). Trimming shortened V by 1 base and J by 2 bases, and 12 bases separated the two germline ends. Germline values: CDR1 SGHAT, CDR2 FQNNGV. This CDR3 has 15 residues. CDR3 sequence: CASSLGDSYTYEQYF. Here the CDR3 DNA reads TGTGCCAGCAGCTTAGGAGACAGTTACACCTACGAGCAGTACTTC.

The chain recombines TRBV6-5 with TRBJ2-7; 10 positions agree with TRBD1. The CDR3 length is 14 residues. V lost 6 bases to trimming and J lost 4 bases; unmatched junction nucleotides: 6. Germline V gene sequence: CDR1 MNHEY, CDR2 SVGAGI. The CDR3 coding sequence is TGTGCCAGCAGCCGGGACAGGGGAGAGTACGAGCAGTACTTC. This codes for CASSRDRGEYEQYF.

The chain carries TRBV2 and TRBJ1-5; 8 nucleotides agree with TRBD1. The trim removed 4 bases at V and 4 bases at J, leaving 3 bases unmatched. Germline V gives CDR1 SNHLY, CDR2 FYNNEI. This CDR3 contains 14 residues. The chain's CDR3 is CASSGTGMNQPQHF. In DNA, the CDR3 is TGTGCCAGCAGTGGGACAGGGATGAATCAGCCCCAGCATTTT.